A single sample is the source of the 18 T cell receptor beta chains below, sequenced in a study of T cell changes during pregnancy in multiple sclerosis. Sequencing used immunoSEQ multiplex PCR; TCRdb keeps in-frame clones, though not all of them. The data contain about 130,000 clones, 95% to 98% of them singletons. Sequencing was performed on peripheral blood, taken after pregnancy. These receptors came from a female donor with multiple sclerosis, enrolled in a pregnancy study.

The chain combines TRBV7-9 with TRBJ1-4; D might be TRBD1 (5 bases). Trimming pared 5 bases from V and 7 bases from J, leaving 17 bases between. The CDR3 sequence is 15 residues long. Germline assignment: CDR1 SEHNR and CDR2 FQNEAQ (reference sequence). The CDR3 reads CASSQEMLGAEKLFF. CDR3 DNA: TGTGCCAGCAGCCAAGAGATGTTAGGGGCTGAAAAACTGTTTTTT.

CDR3 coding DNA: TGTGCCAGTAGTATGGTATCGGGGTTCGAGCAGTACTTC. It specifies CASSMVSGFEQYF. The chain recombines TRBV19 with TRBJ2-7; weak D call: TRBD2 (5 bases). This CDR3 is 13 amino acids long. Trimming pared 3 bases from V and 6 bases from J, leaving 12 bases between. Germline CDR1 and CDR2: LNHDA and SQIVND (reference sequence).

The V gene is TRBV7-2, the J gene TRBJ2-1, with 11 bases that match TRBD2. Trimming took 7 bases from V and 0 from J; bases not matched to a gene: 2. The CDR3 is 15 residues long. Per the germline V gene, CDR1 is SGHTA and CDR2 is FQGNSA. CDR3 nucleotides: TGTGCCAGCACCACTAGCGGGAGCTCCTACAATGAGCAGTTCTTC. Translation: CASTTSGSSYNEQFF. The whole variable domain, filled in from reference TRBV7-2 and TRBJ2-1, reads GAGVSQSPSNKVTEKGKDVELRCDPISGHTALYWYRQSLGQGLEFLIYFQGNSAPDKSGLPSDRFSAERTGGSVSTLTIQRTQQEDSAVYLCASTTSGSSYNEQFFGPGTRLTVL.

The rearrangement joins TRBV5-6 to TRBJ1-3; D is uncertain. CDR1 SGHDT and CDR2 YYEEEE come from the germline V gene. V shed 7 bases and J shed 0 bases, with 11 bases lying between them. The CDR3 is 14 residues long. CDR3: CASGHRSSGNTIYF. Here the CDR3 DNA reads TGTGCCAGCGGTCACAGATCCTCTGGAAACACCATATATTTT.

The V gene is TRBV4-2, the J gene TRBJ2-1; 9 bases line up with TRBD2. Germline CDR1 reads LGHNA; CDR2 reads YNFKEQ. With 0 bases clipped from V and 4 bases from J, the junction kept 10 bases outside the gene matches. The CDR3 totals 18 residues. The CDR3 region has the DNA TGTGCCAGCAGCCAAGAACCCAAGACTAGCGGACTATACAATGAGCAGTTCTTC. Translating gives CASSQEPKTSGLYNEQFF.

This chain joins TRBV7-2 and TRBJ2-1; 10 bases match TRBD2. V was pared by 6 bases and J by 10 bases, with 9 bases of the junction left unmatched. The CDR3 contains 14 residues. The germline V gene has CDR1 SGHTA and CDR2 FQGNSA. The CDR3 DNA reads TGTGCCAGCAGAGGGACTAGCGTTATAGGCGAGCAGTTCTTC. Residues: CASRGTSVIGEQFF.

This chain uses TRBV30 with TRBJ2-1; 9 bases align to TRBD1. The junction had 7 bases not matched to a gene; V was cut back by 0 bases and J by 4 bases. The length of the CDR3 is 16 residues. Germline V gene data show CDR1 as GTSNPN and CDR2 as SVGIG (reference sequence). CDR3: CAWSVPGQGNYNEQFF. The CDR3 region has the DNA TGTGCCTGGAGTGTACCGGGACAGGGTAATTACAATGAGCAGTTCTTC.

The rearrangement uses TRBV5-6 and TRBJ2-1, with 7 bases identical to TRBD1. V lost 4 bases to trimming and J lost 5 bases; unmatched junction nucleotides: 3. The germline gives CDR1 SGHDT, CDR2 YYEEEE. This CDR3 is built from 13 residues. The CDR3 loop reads CASSTDRDNEQFF. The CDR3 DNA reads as TGTGCCAGCAGCACCGACAGGGACAATGAGCAGTTCTTC.

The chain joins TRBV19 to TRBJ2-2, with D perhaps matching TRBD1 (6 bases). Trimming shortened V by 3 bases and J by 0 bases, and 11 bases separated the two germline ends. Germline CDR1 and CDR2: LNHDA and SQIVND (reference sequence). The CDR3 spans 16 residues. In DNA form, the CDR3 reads TGTGCCAGTAGTATTAACAGGGCCACGAACACCGGGGAGCTGTTTTTT. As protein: CASSINRATNTGELFF.

CDR3 DNA sequence: TGTGCTCCCCGGGGTGGCGGAAAATACAATGAGCAGTTCTTC. Translation gives CAPRGGGKYNEQFF. The gene calls are TRBV7-7 and TRBJ2-1; weak D call: TRBD2 (5 bases). This CDR3 is built from 14 residues. The germline V gene has CDR1 SSHAT and CDR2 FNYEAQ (reference sequence).

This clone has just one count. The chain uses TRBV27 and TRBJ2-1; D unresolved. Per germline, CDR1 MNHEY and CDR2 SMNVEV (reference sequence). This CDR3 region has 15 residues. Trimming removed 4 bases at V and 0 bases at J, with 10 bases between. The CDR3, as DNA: TGTGCCAGCAGTTCGGCGGCAAGCTCCTACAATGAGCAGTTCTTC. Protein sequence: CASSSAASSYNEQFF.

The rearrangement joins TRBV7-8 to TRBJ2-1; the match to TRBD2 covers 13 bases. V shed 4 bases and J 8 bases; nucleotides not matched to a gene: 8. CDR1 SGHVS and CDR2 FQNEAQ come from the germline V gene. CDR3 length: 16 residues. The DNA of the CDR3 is TGTGCCAGCAGCTCACCCGGACTAGCGGGAGTCCATGAGCAGTTCTTC. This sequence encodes CASSSPGLAGVHEQFF.

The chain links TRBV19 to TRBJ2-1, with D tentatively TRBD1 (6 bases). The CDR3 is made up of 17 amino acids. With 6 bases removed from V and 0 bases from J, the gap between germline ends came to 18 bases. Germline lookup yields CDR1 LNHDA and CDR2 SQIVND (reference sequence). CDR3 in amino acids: CASSPYRQVSSYNEQFF. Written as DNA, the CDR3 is TGTGCCAGTAGCCCCTACCGACAGGTTAGCTCCTACAATGAGCAGTTCTTC. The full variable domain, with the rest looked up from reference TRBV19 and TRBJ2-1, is DGGITQSPKYLFRKEGQNVTLSCEQNLNHDAMYWYRQDPGQGLRLIYYSQIVNDFQKGDIAEGYSVSREKKESFPLTVTSAQKNPTAFYLCASSPYRQVSSYNEQFFGPGTRLTVL.

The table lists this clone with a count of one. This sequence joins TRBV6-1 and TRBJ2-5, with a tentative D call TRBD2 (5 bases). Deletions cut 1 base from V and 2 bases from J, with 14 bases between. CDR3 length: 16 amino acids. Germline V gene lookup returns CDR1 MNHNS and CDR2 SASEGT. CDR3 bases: TGTGCCAGCAGTGAAGGGGAGAAGTGGGTTCAAGAGACCCAGTACTTC. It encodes CASSEGEKWVQETQYF.

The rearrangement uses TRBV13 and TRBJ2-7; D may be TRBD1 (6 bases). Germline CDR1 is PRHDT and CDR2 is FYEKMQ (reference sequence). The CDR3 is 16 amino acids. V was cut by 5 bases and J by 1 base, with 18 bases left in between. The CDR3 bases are TGTGCCAGCAGCGCACCCACTACAGGGATTTCCTACGAGCAGTACTTC. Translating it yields CASSAPTTGISYEQYF.

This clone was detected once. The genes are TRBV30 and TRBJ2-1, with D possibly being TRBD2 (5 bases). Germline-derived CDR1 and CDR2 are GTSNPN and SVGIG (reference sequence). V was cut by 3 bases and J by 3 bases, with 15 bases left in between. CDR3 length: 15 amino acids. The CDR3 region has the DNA TGTGCCTGGAGGCAAGTCGGGAAAGGCTACAATGAGCAGTTCTTC. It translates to CAWRQVGKGYNEQFF.

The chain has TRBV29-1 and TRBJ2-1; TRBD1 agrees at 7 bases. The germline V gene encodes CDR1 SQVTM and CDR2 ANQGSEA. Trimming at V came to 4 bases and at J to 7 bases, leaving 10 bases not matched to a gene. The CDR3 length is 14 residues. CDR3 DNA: TGCAGCGTTGTAAACAGGGGCGCAGATAATGAGCAGTTCTTC. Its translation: CSVVNRGADNEQFF.

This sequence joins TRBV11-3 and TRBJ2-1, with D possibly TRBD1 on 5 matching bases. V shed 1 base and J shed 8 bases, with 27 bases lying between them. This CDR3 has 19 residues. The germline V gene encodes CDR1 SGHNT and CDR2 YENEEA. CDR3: CASSLGQAQVGLFVHEQFF. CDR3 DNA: TGTGCCAGCAGCTTAGGTCAGGCACAGGTAGGGTTATTTGTTCATGAGCAGTTCTTC.